The clone carrying this TCR beta chain was seen repeatedly, ten times or more. Its cognate antigen is unknown. These data are taken from a study of CD8 T cells in ankylosing spondylitis. Regarding the study as a whole: In synovial fluid and blood from reactive arthritis, some motif variants were previously reported. Reportedly, matched ankylosing spondylitis synovial fluid was significantly enriched for disease-linked clones. Disease-linked clones were CD8+ and relatively rare in peripheral blood.

The CDR3 runs to 16 residues. V was clipped by 0 bases and J by 5 bases, with 16 bases between them. Germline CDR1 reads DFQATT; CDR2 reads SNEGSKA (reference sequence). TCRdb reanalysed the 5' RACE reads using MiXCR and keeps one entry per CDR3 protein. There are approximately 200,000 distinct CDR3 sequences in the sample; around 13% occur only once, and approximately 10% lies in the top ten. The V gene is TRBV20-1, the J gene TRBJ1-4; D might be TRBD1 (5 bases). This TCR derives from a female donor with ankylosing spondylitis or in good health (not recorded which). The sample consisted of blood, either unsorted or a sorted T cell fraction (not recorded which). The chain's CDR3 is CSARDLPGRDNEKLFF. The CDR3 DNA reads TGCAGTGCTAGAGATCTCCCGGGACGAGACAATGAAAAACTGTTTTTT.